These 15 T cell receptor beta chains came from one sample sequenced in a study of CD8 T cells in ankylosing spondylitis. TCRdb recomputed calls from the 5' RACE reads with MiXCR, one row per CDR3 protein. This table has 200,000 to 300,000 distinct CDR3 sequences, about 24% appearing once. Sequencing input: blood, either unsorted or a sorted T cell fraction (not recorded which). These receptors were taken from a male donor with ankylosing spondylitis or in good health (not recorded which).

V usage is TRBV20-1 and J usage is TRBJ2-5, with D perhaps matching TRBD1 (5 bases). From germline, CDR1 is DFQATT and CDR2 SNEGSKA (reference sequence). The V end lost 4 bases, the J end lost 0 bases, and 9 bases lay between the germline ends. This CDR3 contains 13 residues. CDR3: CSAKGHYQETQYF. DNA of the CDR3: TGCAGTGCTAAAGGACATTACCAAGAGACCCAGTACTTC.

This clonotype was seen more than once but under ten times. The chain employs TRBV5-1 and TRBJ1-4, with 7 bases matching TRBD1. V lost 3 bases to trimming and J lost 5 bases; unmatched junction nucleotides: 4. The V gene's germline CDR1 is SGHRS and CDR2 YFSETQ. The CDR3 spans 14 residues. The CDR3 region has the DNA TGCGCCAGCAGCTCGGGACAGAAGAATGAAAAACTGTTTTTT. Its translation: CASSSGQKNEKLFF.

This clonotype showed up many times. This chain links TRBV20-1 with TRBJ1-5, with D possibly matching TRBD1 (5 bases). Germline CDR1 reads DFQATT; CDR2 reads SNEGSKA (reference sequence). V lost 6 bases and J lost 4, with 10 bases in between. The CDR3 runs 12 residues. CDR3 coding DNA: TGCAGTGCCTCGGGGGGGAATCAGCCCCAGCATTTT. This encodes CSASGGNQPQHF.

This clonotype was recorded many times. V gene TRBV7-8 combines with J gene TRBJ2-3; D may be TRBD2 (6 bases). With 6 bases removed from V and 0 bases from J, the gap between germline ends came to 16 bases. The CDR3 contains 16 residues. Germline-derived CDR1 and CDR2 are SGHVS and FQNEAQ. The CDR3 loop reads CASRGWRGRSTDTQYF. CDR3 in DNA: TGTGCCAGCAGGGGCTGGCGGGGTAGGAGCACAGATACGCAGTATTTT.

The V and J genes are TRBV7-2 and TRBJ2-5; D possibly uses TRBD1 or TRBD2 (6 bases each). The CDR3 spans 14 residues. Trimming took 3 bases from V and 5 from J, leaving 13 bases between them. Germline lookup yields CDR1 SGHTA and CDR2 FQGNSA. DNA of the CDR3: TGTGCCAGCAGCTTGATGGGGGGCGGGGAGACCCAGTACTTC. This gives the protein CASSLMGGGETQYF.

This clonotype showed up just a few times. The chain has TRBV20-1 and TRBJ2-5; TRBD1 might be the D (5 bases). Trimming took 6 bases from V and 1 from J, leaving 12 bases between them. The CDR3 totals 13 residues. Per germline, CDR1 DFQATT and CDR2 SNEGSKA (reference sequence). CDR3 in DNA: TGCAGTGCCCCGGACACCGGCCAAGAGACCCAGTACTTC. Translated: CSAPDTGQETQYF.

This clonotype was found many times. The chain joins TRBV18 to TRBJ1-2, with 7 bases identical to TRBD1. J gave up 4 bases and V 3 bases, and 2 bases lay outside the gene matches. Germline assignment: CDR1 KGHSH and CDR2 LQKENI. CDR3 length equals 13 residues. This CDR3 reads CASSPTGLYGYTF. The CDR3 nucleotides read TGTGCCAGCTCACCGACAGGGCTCTATGGCTACACCTTC. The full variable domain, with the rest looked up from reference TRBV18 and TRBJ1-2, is NAGVMQNPRHLVRRRGQEARLRCSPMKGHSHVYWYRQLPEEGLKFMVYLQKENIIDESGMPKERFSAEFPKEGPSILRIQQVVRGDSAAYFCASSPTGLYGYTFGSGTRLTVV.

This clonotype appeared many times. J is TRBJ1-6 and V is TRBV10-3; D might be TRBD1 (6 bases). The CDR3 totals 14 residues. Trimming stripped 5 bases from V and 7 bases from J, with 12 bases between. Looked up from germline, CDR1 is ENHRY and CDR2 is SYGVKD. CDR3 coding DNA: TGTGCCATCAGTATACAGGGACGGAATTCACCCCTCCACTTT. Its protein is CAISIQGRNSPLHF.

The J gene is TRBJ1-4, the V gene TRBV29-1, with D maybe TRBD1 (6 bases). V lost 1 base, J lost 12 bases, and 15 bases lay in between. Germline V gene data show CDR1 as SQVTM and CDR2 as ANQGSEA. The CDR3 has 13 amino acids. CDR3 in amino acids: CSVEGSGHPELFF. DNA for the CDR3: TGCAGCGTTGAAGGGTCGGGACACCCCGAACTGTTTTTT.

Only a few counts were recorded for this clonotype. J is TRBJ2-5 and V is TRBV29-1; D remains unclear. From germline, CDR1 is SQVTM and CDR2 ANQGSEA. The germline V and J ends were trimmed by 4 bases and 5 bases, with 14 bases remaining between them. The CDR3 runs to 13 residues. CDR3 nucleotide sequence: TGCAGCGTTGGCGGAACGGCTGGGGAGACCCAGTACTTC. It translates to CSVGGTAGETQYF.

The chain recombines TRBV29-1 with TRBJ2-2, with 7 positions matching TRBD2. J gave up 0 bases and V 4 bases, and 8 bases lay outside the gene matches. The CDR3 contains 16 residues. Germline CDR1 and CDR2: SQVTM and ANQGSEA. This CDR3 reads CSVVERGVTNTGELFF. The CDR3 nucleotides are TGCAGCGTTGTGGAGCGGGGCGTCACGAACACCGGGGAGCTGTTTTTT.

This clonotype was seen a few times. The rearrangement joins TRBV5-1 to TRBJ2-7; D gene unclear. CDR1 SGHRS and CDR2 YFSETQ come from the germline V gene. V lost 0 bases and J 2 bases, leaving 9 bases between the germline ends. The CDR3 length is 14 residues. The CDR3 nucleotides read TGCGCCAGCAGCTTGGGTGGGCAGCCCTACGAGCAGTACTTC. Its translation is CASSLGGQPYEQYF. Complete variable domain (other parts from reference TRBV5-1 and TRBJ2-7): KAGVTQTPRYLIKTRGQQVTLSCSPISGHRSVSWYQQTPGQGLQFLFEYFSETQRNKGNFPGRFSGRQFSNSRSEMNVSTLELGDSALYLCASSLGGQPYEQYFGPGTRLTVT.

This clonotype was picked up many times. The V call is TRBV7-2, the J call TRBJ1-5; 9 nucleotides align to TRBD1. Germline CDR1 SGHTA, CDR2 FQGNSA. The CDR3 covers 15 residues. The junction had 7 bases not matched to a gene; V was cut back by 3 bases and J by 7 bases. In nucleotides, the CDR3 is TGTGCCAGCAGCTTCGGTAGACAGGGGGGGCAGCCCCAGCATTTT. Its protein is CASSFGRQGGQPQHF.

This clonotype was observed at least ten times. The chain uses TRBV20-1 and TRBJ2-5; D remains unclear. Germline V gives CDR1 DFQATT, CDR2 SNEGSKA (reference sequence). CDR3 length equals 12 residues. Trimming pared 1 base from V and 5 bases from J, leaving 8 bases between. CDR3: CSARGPRETQYF. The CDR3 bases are TGCAGTGCTAGAGGCCCGAGGGAGACCCAGTACTTC.

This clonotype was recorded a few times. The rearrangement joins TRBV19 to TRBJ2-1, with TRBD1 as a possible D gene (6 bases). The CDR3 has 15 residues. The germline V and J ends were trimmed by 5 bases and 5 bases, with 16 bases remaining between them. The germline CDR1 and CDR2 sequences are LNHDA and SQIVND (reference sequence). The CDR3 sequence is CASSWARGEDNEQFF. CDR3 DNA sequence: TGTGCCAGTAGTTGGGCCAGGGGTGAGGACAATGAGCAGTTCTTC.